These 8 T cell receptor beta chains were sequenced from one sample in a study of T-cell memory formation after mild COVID-19. MiXCR was run by TCRdb on the 5' RACE reads, yielding one entry per CDR3 protein. The sample has 380,000 or so distinct CDR3 sequences; roughly 13% are singletons. The sample taken for sequencing was PBMCs or a T cell subset sorted from them (not recorded which). These TCRs come from a man younger than 35 who had mild COVID-19 (a few samples of this study predate the infection). Cell type and time point are not known.

In this sample, this clonotype turned up a few times. The J gene is TRBJ1-1, the V gene TRBV10-3; 8 nucleotides line up with TRBD1. Looked up from germline, CDR1 is ENHRY and CDR2 is SYGVKD. This CDR3 region has 13 residues. The J segment lost 5 bases and the V segment lost 6 bases, leaving 5 bases of the junction unmatched. CDR3 nucleotides: TGTGCCATCAGCCAGGGGGCTGGGACTGAAGCTTTCTTT. The encoded protein is CAISQGAGTEAFF.

The gene calls are TRBV19 and TRBJ1-1; 9 nucleotides align to TRBD1. The V segment lost 6 bases and the J segment 5 bases; nucleotides outside the gene matches: 4. From germline, CDR1 is LNHDA and CDR2 SQIVND (reference sequence). This CDR3 region has 13 residues. The CDR3 DNA reads TGTGCCAGTAGAGACAGGGGGTGGACTGAAGCTTTCTTT. Residues: CASRDRGWTEAFF.

A few counts support this clonotype. V usage is TRBV12-3 or TRBV12-4 and J usage is TRBJ1-6, with TRBD1 as a possible D gene (5 bases). This CDR3 has 15 residues. V lost 8 bases to trimming and J lost 15 bases, with 26 bases between them. The CDR3, as DNA: TGTGCCAGCGGAAGTTTGGGGCCGGGTATCTTTGTCCTCCACTTT. Amino acid sequence: CASGSLGPGIFVLHF.

This clonotype was counted at least ten times. The chain employs TRBV7-6 and TRBJ2-5; the match to TRBD2 covers 11 bases. This CDR3 has 14 amino acids. V trimming: 4 bases; J trimming: 7 bases; junction bases outside the gene matches: 5. Germline loops: CDR1 SGHVS, CDR2 FNYEAQ. CDR3 in DNA: TGTGCCAGCAGCTCCACTAGCGGGGGCCTGACCCAGTACTTC. This translates into CASSSTSGGLTQYF.

CDR3 nucleotide sequence: TGTGCCAGCTGCCGTTCGGACGAGGACGCTTCACCCCTCCACTTT. It translates to CASCRSDEDASPLHF. This chain connects TRBV11-2 to TRBJ1-6; D call uncertain. The germline CDR1 and CDR2 sequences are SGHAT and FQNNGV. The CDR3 covers 15 residues. Trimming removed 8 bases at V and 9 bases at J, with 20 bases between.

There are many counts of this clonotype. V usage is TRBV4-3 and J usage is TRBJ2-1; tentatively, D is TRBD1 (6 bases). The CDR3 contains 14 residues. V was cut by 1 base and J by 12 bases, with 16 bases left in between. Germline V gives CDR1 LGHNA, CDR2 YSLEER. CDR3 amino acids: CASSQGSTGLRQFF. The CDR3 nucleotides read TGCGCCAGCAGCCAAGGATCGACAGGTTTAAGGCAGTTCTTC.

The CDR3 spells CASSHLGGRGTPYGYTF. The CDR3 coding sequence is TGTGCCAGCAGTCACCTAGGAGGGAGAGGGACACCGTATGGCTACACCTTC. The rearrangement uses TRBV28 and TRBJ1-2, with D possibly being TRBD1 (6 bases). The CDR3 is made up of 17 amino acids. Trimming removed 5 bases from V and 5 bases from J, with 24 bases in between. CDR1 is MDHEN and CDR2 is SYDVKM in the germline V gene.

In this sample, this clonotype turned up many times. This chain uses TRBV7-2 with TRBJ2-7; TRBD1 might be the D (5 bases). The V gene's germline CDR1 is SGHTA and CDR2 FQGNSA. Trimming removed 4 bases at V and 0 bases at J, with 7 bases between. The CDR3 is made up of 13 amino acids. The CDR3, as DNA: TGTGCCAGCAGCTACGACAGCTCCTACGAGCAGTACTTC. Translation: CASSYDSSYEQYF.